Each of the 20 T cell receptor beta chains below was sequenced from the same sample in a study of cytomegalovirus exposure and HLA in healthy donors. Sequencing used immunoSEQ multiplex PCR; TCRdb keeps in-frame clones, though not all of them. The table records roughly 120,000 clones, around 85% of them present only once. The sample was PBMCs. These receptors were collected from a man aged 18 to 29 in good health and CMV-seropositive.

V is TRBV4-3 and J is TRBJ2-3; D uncertain. The CDR3 runs to 14 residues. Germline assignment: CDR1 LGHNA and CDR2 YSLEER. Trimming removed 0 bases at V and 6 bases at J, with 10 bases between. CDR3 in amino acids: CASSQDISVDTQYF. The DNA of the CDR3 is TGCGCCAGCAGCCAAGATATAAGCGTGGATACGCAGTATTTT.

This clone was observed once. V usage is TRBV7-9 and J usage is TRBJ2-3; TRBD1 is a possible D gene (5 bases). The CDR3 runs 14 residues. The germline V and J ends were trimmed by 1 base and 4 bases, with 9 bases remaining between them. Germline V gene sequence: CDR1 SEHNR, CDR2 FQNEAQ (reference sequence). CDR3 in amino acids: CASSLGGSADTQYF. The CDR3 DNA is TGTGCCAGCAGCTTAGGGGGCTCAGCAGATACGCAGTATTTT.

This clone was counted a few times. The chain links TRBV10-1 to TRBJ2-5; 7 nucleotides match TRBD1. The CDR3 consists of 15 residues. Germline-derived CDR1 and CDR2 are WNHNN and SYGVQD (reference sequence). The V segment lost 0 bases and the J segment 1 base; nucleotides outside the gene matches: 2. The CDR3 reads CASSESGQVQETQYF. CDR3 sequence (DNA): TGCGCCAGCAGTGAGTCAGGACAGGTCCAAGAGACCCAGTACTTC.

The chain employs TRBV6-1 and TRBJ1-1; the D is unclear. CDR3 size: 13 residues. The germline V gene encodes CDR1 MNHNS and CDR2 SASEGT. V shed 8 bases and J shed 5 bases, with 15 bases lying between them. The CDR3 sequence: CASGKARRTEAFF. The DNA for the CDR3 is TGTGCCAGCGGAAAAGCCCGGAGGACTGAAGCTTTCTTT.

The rearrangement joins TRBV5-1 to TRBJ2-3, with 7 bases that match TRBD1. The junction had 4 bases not matched to a gene; V was cut back by 4 bases and J by 2 bases. The CDR3 extends over 14 amino acids. Per germline, CDR1 SGHRS and CDR2 YFSETQ. The CDR3 coding sequence is TGCGCCAGCAGCAACGGACAGGTCACAGATACGCAGTATTTT. Its translation is CASSNGQVTDTQYF.

In this sample, this clone turned up a few times. CDR3 amino acids: CASTLRGGNQPQHF. The DNA for the CDR3 is TGTGCCAGCACTCTAAGGGGAGGGAATCAGCCCCAGCATTTT. This chain connects TRBV2 to TRBJ1-5, with D perhaps matching TRBD1 (5 bases). CDR3 length equals 14 residues. V was shortened by 7 bases and J by 4 bases, with 14 bases between the two germline ends. Germline assignment: CDR1 SNHLY and CDR2 FYNNEI.

The chain combines TRBV27 with TRBJ2-7, with D perhaps matching TRBD2 (5 bases). The CDR3 runs 15 residues. Germline CDR1 MNHEY, CDR2 SMNVEV (reference sequence). V lost 8 bases to trimming and J lost 4 bases, with 21 bases between them. For the CDR3, the DNA is TGTGCCAGCTCATATCGGGCCGGAGGCGCGTACGAGCAGTACTTC. This gives the protein CASSYRAGGAYEQYF.

The chain uses TRBV2 and TRBJ2-1, with TRBD2 matching over 8 bases. The CDR3 runs 16 residues. Germline-derived CDR1 and CDR2 are SNHLY and FYNNEI. V shed 7 bases and J 2 bases; nucleotides not matched to a gene: 10. The CDR3 sequence is CASTRQRGITYNEQFF. The CDR3 DNA reads as TGTGCCAGCACTCGCCAGCGGGGGATAACCTACAATGAGCAGTTCTTC.

In regard to this clone: Other DNA sequences from this sample encode an identical CDR3 as well. The J gene is TRBJ2-3, the V gene TRBV27, with 14 bases identical to TRBD2. The CDR3 runs to 17 residues. Germline V CDR1 and CDR2: MNHEY, SMNVEV (reference sequence). With V trimmed by 1 base and J by 3 bases, 3 bases remained unmatched. The CDR3 region has the DNA TGTGCCAGCAGTTTATTGACTAGCGGGGGGGCAACAGATACGCAGTATTTT. It specifies CASSLLTSGGATDTQYF.

This chain links TRBV7-2 with TRBJ1-2; possibly TRBD1 for D (5 bases). The V gene's germline CDR1 is SGHTA and CDR2 FQGNSA. The germline V and J ends were trimmed by 2 bases and 6 bases, with 10 bases remaining between them. CDR3 length: 13 amino acids. CDR3 loop: CASSLQGFDGYTF. The CDR3 nucleotides read TGTGCCAGCAGCTTACAGGGTTTCGATGGCTACACCTTC.

V and J are TRBV5-1 and TRBJ2-1; 8 bases fit TRBD1. Losses at the gene ends were 1 base for V and 2 bases for J; bases not matched to a gene: 2. This CDR3 is 15 amino acids long. Per the germline V gene, CDR1 is SGHRS and CDR2 is YFSETQ. The CDR3 nucleotides read TGCGCCAGCAGCTTGAAACAGGGGGCCTACAATGAGCAGTTCTTC. Amino acids: CASSLKQGAYNEQFF. Based on the CDR3 plus reference TRBV5-1 and TRBJ2-1, the full variable domain is KAGVTQTPRYLIKTRGQQVTLSCSPISGHRSVSWYQQTPGQGLQFLFEYFSETQRNKGNFPGRFSGRQFSNSRSEMNVSTLELGDSALYLCASSLKQGAYNEQFFGPGTRLTVL.

This chain links TRBV15 with TRBJ1-3; 8 nucleotides agree with TRBD1. Germline V lookup: CDR1 LNHNV, CDR2 YYDKDF (reference sequence). V lost 0 bases, J lost 4 bases, and 5 bases stayed unmatched. The CDR3 consists of 16 residues. The chain's CDR3 is CATSRETRGPGNTIYF. The CDR3 DNA follows: TGTGCCACCAGCAGAGAGACCAGGGGGCCCGGAAACACCATATATTTT.

The chain employs TRBV5-1 and TRBJ2-1, with TRBD2 matching 13 bases. Germline V lookup: CDR1 SGHRS, CDR2 YFSETQ. This CDR3 contains 23 residues. V trimming: 0 bases; J trimming: 7 bases; junction bases outside the gene matches: 25. This CDR3 reads CASSLEAGTSGAPFMGIRNEQFF. CDR3 nucleotides: TGCGCCAGCAGCTTGGAAGCCGGGACTAGCGGGGCTCCTTTTATGGGTATACGGAATGAGCAGTTCTTC.

The gene calls are TRBV6-5 and TRBJ2-1; 8 positions match TRBD1. Trimming removed 0 bases from V and 6 bases from J; junction bases left unmatched: 7. This CDR3 is built from 16 residues. CDR1 and CDR2 (germline): MNHEY, SVGAGI. CDR3 sequence reads: CASSYSTGESPNEQFF. In DNA form, the CDR3 reads TGTGCCAGCAGTTACTCGACAGGGGAATCCCCCAATGAGCAGTTCTTC.

The chain uses TRBV4-3 and TRBJ2-7, with TRBD1 identical over 10 bases. J was trimmed by 2 bases and V by 3 bases; bases with no gene match: 4. Germline loops: CDR1 LGHNA, CDR2 YSLEER. The CDR3 has 15 residues. The CDR3 loop reads CASSHGGQGTYEQYF. Here the CDR3 DNA reads TGCGCCAGCAGCCATGGGGGACAGGGGACCTACGAGCAGTACTTC.

The V gene is TRBV15, the J gene TRBJ1-1; no definite D call. Trimming took off 3 bases at V and 1 base at J, with 6 bases between the two ends. The V gene's germline CDR1 is LNHNV and CDR2 YYDKDF (reference sequence). The CDR3 extends over 13 amino acids. This CDR3 reads CATSSTRNTEAFF. The CDR3 DNA reads as TGTGCCACCAGCAGTACACGGAACACTGAAGCTTTCTTT. Using reference TRBV15 and TRBJ1-1 for the parts outside the CDR3, the full variable domain is DAMVIQNPRYQVTQFGKPVTLSCSQTLNHNVMYWYQQKSSQAPKLLFHYYDKDFNNEADTPDNFQSRRPNTSFCFLDIRSPGLGDTAMYLCATSSTRNTEAFFGQGTRLTVV.

The chain couples TRBV4-1 to TRBJ1-2; 8 bases align to TRBD1. The ends lost 4 bases at V and 5 bases at J; junction bases unmatched: 6. CDR1 and CDR2 from the germline V gene are MGHRA and YSYEKL. CDR3 length: 14 amino acids. CDR3 protein: CASSPQGADYGYTF. DNA of the CDR3: TGCGCCAGCAGCCCCCAGGGGGCAGATTATGGCTACACCTTC.

The V call is TRBV4-2, the J call TRBJ2-7, with 10 bases fitting TRBD2. The V and J ends lost 0 bases and 4 bases, in that order; junction bases with no gene match: 3. Germline CDR1 is LGHNA and CDR2 is YNFKEQ. This CDR3 region has 15 residues. CDR3 coding DNA: TGTGCCAGCAGCCAAGAAGCGGGGGGGGCGTACGAGCAGTACTTC. It codes for CASSQEAGGAYEQYF.

The chain couples TRBV7-2 to TRBJ1-2, with D tentatively TRBD1 (5 bases). This CDR3 has 14 amino acids. The V gene's germline CDR1 is SGHTA and CDR2 FQGNSA. Trimming shortened V by 2 bases and J by 4 bases, and 11 bases separated the two germline ends. The DNA of the CDR3 is TGTGCCAGCAGCTTACAGGGTAACAGCTATGGCTACACCTTC. It encodes CASSLQGNSYGYTF.

The gene calls are TRBV5-4 and TRBJ2-5; possibly TRBD1 for D (6 bases). Germline V gene lookup returns CDR1 SGHNT and CDR2 YYREEE (reference sequence). This CDR3 is built from 15 residues. V was clipped by 4 bases and J by 5 bases, with 18 bases between them. CDR3 sequence (DNA): TGTGCCAGCAGCCTCGAAACAGGGCCGTGGGAGACCCAGTACTTC. It is translated as CASSLETGPWETQYF.